This TCR beta chain was recorded in a study of blood T cell repertoires in COVID-19. Overall study context: From the United States, Italy and Spain came samples of acute and convalescent COVID-19.

Membership in each cohort depended on participant-reported clinical history. As originally analysed: It was from reference gene primer amplification that nucleated cell counts were estimated. Clones were read by immunoSEQ multiplex PCR, and TCRdb kept only the in-frame ones, dropping some. V and J calls and clone size come straight from that table; D and trimming were deduced from the DNA. The sample includes 270,000 or so clones, roughly 84% of them seen just once. The V gene's germline CDR1 is GTSNPN and CDR2 SVGIG (reference sequence). This CDR3 region has 13 residues. V dropped 3 bases and J dropped 4 bases, with 9 bases sitting between them.

The chain combines TRBV30 with TRBJ2-2; D may be TRBD2 (6 bases). The source material was PBMCs or T cells enriched from blood (not recorded which). The clonotype comes from a woman aged 45-60 years who had been exposed to COVID-19. The CDR3 spells CAWRKGLTGELFF. As DNA, the CDR3 is TGTGCCTGGAGAAAGGGACTCACCGGGGAGCTGTTTTTT.